The clone carrying this TCR beta chain was detected a few times. No antigen is known for it. This sample is drawn from a study of blood T cells in healthy people across ages. About the study: When template switching was applied, about one barcoded beta molecule was captured per two T cells. Regarding the study as a whole: Diversity of TCR beta per million T cells declined in a roughly linear way with age.

Germline lookup yields CDR1 DFQATT and CDR2 SNEGSKA (reference sequence). With 3 bases clipped from V and 3 bases from J, the junction kept 8 bases outside the gene matches. The CDR3 is 16 residues long. A second PCR of about 6 to 12 cycles used a sample-barcoded 5' primer and a J-beta primer mix. At least 3 million CDR3-containing paired-end reads were obtained per sample. Using its own MiXCR run on the 5' RACE reads, TCRdb lists one record per CDR3 protein. The sample contains some 1.4 million distinct CDR3 sequences, 42% of which appear only once. The V gene is TRBV20-1, the J gene TRBJ2-1, with TRBD2 matching 10 bases. The specimen sequenced was blood. The sequence was collected from a woman aged 18-29 years in good health. The CDR3 loop is CSARALAGANYNEQFF. CDR3 nucleotide sequence: TGCAGTGCTAGGGCGCTAGCGGGAGCCAACTACAATGAGCAGTTCTTC.